This paragraph reports one T cell receptor beta chain. As yet, its antigen is unknown. This entry belongs to a study of shared clonotypes between healthy human individuals. Study-wide findings and caveats: At large depth, rarefaction still showed sorted-subset sequencing to be incomplete.

Partitioning of CD4+ cells yielded a CD45RA+ naive subset and a CD45RA-negative memory subset. Assay used: immunoSEQ multiplex PCR; TCRdb lists only in-frame clones, some missing. The sample lists about 1.5 million clones; roughly 96% were seen once. Germline V gene sequence: CDR1 MNHNY, CDR2 SVGAGI (reference sequence). V was shortened by 2 bases and J by 3 bases, with 9 bases between the two germline ends. The CDR3 totals 14 residues. Sequencing used naive CD4+ T cells sorted from blood. Subset specified: CD45RA+ positively selected. The receptor's source is a man aged 30 to 45 in good health. V is TRBV6-6 and J is TRBJ2-3; D might be TRBD1 (5 bases). This chain's CDR3 is CASSYGQGTDTQYF. The CDR3 nucleotides are TGTGCCAGCAGTTACGGGCAGGGAACAGATACGCAGTATTTT.